The 5 T cell receptor beta chains below come from one sample, sequenced in a study of blood T cell repertoires in COVID-19. Some clones are missing from TCRdb's copy, which holds only in-frame ones; the method was immunoSEQ multiplex PCR. The repertoire holds just over 150,000 clones, with around 92% as singletons. Sequenced: peripheral blood. The source of these receptors is a man aged 25 to 40 with COVID-19, enrolled during active disease.

V usage is TRBV4-1 and J usage is TRBJ2-7, with unresolved D. There are 14 residues in the CDR3. In germline, CDR1 is MGHRA, CDR2 YSYEKL. V lost 1 base, J lost 3 bases, and 10 bases lay in between. CDR3 amino acids: CASSQAVRFYEQYF. The CDR3 DNA sequence: TGCGCCAGCAGCCAAGCCGTCCGGTTCTACGAGCAGTACTTC.

The chain combines TRBV12-5 with TRBJ2-1; 9 bases line up with TRBD2. This CDR3 comprises 15 residues. Germline V gene sequence: CDR1 LGHNT, CDR2 FRNRAP. The trim removed 2 bases at V and 8 bases at J, leaving 7 bases unmatched. CDR3 nucleotides: TGTGCTAGTGGTTTGTTTGCGGGGGGGCCCCATGAGCAGTTCTTC. It encodes CASGLFAGGPHEQFF.

The chain couples TRBV30 to TRBJ2-7, with D possibly being TRBD1 (5 bases). Trimming took 3 bases from V and 0 from J, leaving 9 bases between them. This CDR3 contains 13 residues. Germline assignment: CDR1 GTSNPN and CDR2 SVGIG (reference sequence). The CDR3 region is CAWRKGNSYEQYF. In nucleotides, the CDR3 is TGTGCCTGGAGAAAGGGGAACTCCTACGAGCAGTACTTC. The full variable domain, its missing parts supplied by reference TRBV30 and TRBJ2-7, is SQTIHQWPATLVQPVGSPLSLECTVEGTSNPNLYWYRQAAGRGLQLLFYSVGIGQISSEVPQNLSASRPQDRQFILSSKKLLLSDSGFYLCAWRKGNSYEQYFGPGTRLTVT.

The V call is TRBV27, the J call TRBJ1-4, with D tentatively TRBD1 (6 bases). The CDR3 is 15 residues long. Germline V gene sequence: CDR1 MNHEY, CDR2 SMNVEV (reference sequence). V lost 4 bases and J 3 bases, leaving 12 bases between the germline ends. CDR3 nucleotide sequence: TGTGCCAGCAGTTCCCAGGGGCTGGCTAATGAAAAACTGTTTTTT. Its translation: CASSSQGLANEKLFF.

The rearrangement links TRBV6-5 to TRBJ1-1; D not resolved. This CDR3 has 15 amino acids. The germline gives CDR1 MNHEY, CDR2 SVGAGI. V was clipped by 9 bases and J by 2 bases, with 19 bases between them. For the CDR3, the DNA is TGTGCCAGTCCACAGCCAGACGGACTTAACACTGAAGCTTTCTTT. Its protein is CASPQPDGLNTEAFF.